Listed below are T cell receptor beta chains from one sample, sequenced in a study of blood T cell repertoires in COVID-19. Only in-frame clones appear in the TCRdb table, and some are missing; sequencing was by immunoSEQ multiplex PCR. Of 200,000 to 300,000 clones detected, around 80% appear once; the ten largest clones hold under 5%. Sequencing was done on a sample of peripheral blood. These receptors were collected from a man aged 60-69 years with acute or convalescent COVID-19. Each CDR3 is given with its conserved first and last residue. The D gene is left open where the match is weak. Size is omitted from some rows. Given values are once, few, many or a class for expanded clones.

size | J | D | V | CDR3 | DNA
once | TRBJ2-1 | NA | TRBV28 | CASTTGGRGQEQFF | TGTGCCAGCACTACGGGAGGGAGGGGACAGGAGCAGTTCTTC
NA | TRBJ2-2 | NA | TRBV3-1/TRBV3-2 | CASSPGGRFNTGELFF | TGTGCCAGCAGCCCGGGGGGCCGATTTAACACCGGGGAGCTGTTTTTT
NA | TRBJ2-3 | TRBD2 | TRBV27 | CASSPLAGVVDTQYF | TGTGCCAGCAGCCCGCTAGCGGGAGTCGTAGATACGCAGTATTTT
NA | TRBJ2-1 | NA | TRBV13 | CASSLARQDSYNEQFF | TGTGCCAGCAGCTTAGCGAGACAGGATTCCTACAATGAGCAGTTCTTC
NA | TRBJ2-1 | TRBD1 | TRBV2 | CASSGYRGNRYNEQFF | TGTGCCAGCAGTGGCTACAGGGGGAACAGGTACAATGAGCAGTTCTTC
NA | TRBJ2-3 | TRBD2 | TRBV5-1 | CASSLDGRAADTQYF | TGCGCCAGCAGCTTGGACGGGAGGGCCGCAGATACGCAGTATTTT
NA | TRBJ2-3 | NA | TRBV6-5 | CASSYSIGEGTRTQYF | TGTGCCAGCAGTTACTCGATTGGGGAAGGGACACGTACGCAGTATTTT
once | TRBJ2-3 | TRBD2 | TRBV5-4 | CASRLRGGTDTQYF | TGTGCCAGCAGGTTGCGGGGGGGCACAGATACGCAGTATTTT
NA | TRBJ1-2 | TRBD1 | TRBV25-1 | CASREGTEKNYGYTF | TGTGCCAGCAGAGAGGGGACAGAGAAAAACTATGGCTACACCTTC
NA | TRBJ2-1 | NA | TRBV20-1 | CSARAGPPQFF | TGCAGTGCTAGAGCTGGGCCCCCCCAATTCTTC
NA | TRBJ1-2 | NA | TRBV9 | CASSVGRGNYGYTF | TGTGCCAGCAGCGTAGGCAGGGGAAACTATGGCTACACCTTC
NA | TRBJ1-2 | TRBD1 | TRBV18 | CASSLGTGTGGYTF | TGTGCCAGCTCACTTGGGACAGGGACAGGCGGCTACACCTTC
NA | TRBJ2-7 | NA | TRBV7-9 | CASSLDYDGTYEQYF | TGTGCCAGCAGCTTAGACTACGACGGGACCTACGAGCAGTACTTC
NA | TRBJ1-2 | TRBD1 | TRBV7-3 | CASSPGQGAYGYTF | TGTGCCAGCAGCCCAGGACAGGGGGCTTATGGCTACACCTTC
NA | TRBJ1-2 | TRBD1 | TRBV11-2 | CASSPRSWRGRGYTF | TGTGCCAGCAGCCCCCGGAGTTGGAGGGGGCGAGGCTACACCTTC
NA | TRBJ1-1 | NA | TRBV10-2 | CASSEAGRGNTEAFF | TGCGCCAGCAGTGAGGCAGGGAGGGGGAACACTGAAGCTTTCTTT
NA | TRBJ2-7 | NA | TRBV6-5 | CASSRGLKPYEQYF | TGTGCCAGCAGCAGAGGACTAAAGCCCTACGAGCAGTACTTC
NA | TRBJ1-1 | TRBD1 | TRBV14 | CASSQLTGGNTEAFF | TGTGCCAGCAGCCAATTGACAGGGGGAAACACTGAAGCTTTCTTT
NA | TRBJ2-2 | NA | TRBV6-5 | CASSYASPPAGELFF | TGTGCCAGCAGTTACGCCTCCCCCCCGGCCGGGGAGCTGTTTTTT
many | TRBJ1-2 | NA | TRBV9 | CASSARPGSNYGYTF | TGTGCCAGCAGCGCCCGCCCGGGGAGTAACTATGGCTACACCTTC
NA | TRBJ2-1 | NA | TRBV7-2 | CASSFYYNEQFF | TGTGCCAGCAGCTTCTATTACAATGAGCAGTTCTTC
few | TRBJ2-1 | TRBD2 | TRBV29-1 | CSVEGGRGTTDEFF | TGCAGCGTTGAGGGAGGGCGGGGGACCACAGACGAGTTCTTC